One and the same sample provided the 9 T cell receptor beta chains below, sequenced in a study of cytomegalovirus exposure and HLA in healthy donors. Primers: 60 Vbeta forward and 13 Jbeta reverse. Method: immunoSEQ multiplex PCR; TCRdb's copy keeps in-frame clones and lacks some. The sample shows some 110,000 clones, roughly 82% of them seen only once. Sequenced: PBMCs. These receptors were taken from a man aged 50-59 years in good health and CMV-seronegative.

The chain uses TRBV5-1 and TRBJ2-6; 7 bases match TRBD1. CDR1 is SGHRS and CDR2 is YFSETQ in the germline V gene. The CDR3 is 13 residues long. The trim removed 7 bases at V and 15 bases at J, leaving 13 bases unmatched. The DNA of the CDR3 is TGCGCCAGCGCGGACCCCCCGACAGGGCACCTGACTTTC. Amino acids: CASADPPTGHLTF.

CDR3 loop: CASSFAGGGGYTF. The CDR3 bases are TGTGCCAGCAGTTTCGCAGGGGGCGGAGGCTACACCTTC. This chain connects TRBV27 to TRBJ1-2, with 8 bases lining up with TRBD1. CDR3 length equals 13 residues. Germline V CDR1 and CDR2: MNHEY, SMNVEV (reference sequence). J lost 8 bases, V lost 3 bases, and 5 bases had no gene match.

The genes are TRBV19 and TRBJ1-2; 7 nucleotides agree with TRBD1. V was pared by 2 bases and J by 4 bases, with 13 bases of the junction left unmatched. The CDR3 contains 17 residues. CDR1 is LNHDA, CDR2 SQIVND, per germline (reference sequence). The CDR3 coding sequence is TGTGCCAGTAGTATATCCCTGACAGGGATCTTTGGCTATGGCTACACCTTC. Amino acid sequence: CASSISLTGIFGYGYTF.

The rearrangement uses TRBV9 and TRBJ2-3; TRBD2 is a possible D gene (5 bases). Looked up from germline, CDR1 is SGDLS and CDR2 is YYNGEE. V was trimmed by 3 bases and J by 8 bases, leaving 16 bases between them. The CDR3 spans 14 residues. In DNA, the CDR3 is TGTGCCAGCAGCGCGACCGGAGGCACGCCTACGCAGTATTTT. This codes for CASSATGGTPTQYF.

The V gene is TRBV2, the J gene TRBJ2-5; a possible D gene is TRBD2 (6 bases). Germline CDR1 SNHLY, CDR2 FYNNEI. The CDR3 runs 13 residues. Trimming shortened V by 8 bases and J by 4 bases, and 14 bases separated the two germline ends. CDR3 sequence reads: CASGWGVGETQYF. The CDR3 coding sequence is TGTGCCAGCGGGTGGGGGGTCGGAGAGACCCAGTACTTC.

CDR3 coding DNA: TGCGCCAGCAGCCTGACAGGAGGATTCACTGGAAACACCATATATTTT. Its protein product is CASSLTGGFTGNTIYF. The chain combines TRBV10-1 with TRBJ1-3, with D tentatively TRBD1 (6 bases). The germline gives CDR1 WNHNN, CDR2 SYGVQD (reference sequence). The CDR3 is 16 amino acids. Trimming cost V 6 bases and J 2 bases, with 17 bases left between them.

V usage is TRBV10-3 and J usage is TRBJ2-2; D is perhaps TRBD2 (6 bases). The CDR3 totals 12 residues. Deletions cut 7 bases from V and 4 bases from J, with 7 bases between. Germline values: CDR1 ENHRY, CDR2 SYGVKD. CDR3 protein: CAIMGGTGELFF. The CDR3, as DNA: TGTGCCATCATGGGGGGCACCGGGGAGCTGTTTTTT.

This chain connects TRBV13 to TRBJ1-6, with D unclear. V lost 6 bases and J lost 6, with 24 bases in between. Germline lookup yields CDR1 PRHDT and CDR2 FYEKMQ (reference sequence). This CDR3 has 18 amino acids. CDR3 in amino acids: CASSSWASLRKSNSPLHF. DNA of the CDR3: TGTGCCAGCAGTTCCTGGGCCTCTCTACGGAAGAGTAATTCACCCCTCCACTTT.

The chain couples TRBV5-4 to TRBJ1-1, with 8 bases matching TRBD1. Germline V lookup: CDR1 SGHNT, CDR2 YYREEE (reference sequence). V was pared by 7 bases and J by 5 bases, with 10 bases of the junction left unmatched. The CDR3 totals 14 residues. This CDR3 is CASGPNRGYTEAFF. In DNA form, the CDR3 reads TGTGCCAGCGGGCCAAACAGGGGGTATACTGAAGCTTTCTTT.